This T cell receptor (beta chain) was found in a study of blood T cells in healthy people across ages. Study in general: Every two T cells gave about one barcoded beta molecule via template switching.

The authors ran a second PCR of 7 to 11 cycles using a sample-barcoded 5' primer and a J-beta primer mix. MiXCR, run by TCRdb on the 5' RACE reads, gives a single entry per CDR3 protein. Of about 760,000 distinct CDR3 sequences listed, around 25% are singletons. These data also formed part of another study, on T cells of mothers and their children. That paper adds: Donors were a few healthy Caucasian mothers and their six children.

Input material: blood. This TCR was recovered from a boy aged 5-17 years in good health.

The CDR3 nucleotides read TGTGCCACCAGCAGAGCTTTTAAGGGGGCGCTGGGGCATGGCTACACCTTC. Translating it yields CATSRAFKGALGHGYTF. V gene TRBV15 combines with J gene TRBJ1-2, with 7 bases fitting TRBD1. Trimming removed 1 base from V and 6 bases from J; junction bases left unmatched: 14. The CDR3 loop spans 17 amino acids. Germline V lookup: CDR1 LNHNV, CDR2 YYDKDF (reference sequence).